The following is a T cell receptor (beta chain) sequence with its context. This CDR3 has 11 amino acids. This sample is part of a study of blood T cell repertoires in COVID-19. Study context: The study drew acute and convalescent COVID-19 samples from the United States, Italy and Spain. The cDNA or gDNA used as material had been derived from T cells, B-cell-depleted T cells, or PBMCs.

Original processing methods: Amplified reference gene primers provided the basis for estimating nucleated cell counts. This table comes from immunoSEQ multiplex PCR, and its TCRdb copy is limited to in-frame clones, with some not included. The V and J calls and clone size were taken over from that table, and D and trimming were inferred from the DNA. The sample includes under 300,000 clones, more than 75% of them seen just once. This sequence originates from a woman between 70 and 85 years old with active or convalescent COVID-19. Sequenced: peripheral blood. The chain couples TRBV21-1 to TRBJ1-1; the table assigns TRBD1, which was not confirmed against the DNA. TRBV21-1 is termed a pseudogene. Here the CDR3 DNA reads TGTGCCAGCAGCAATACAGGGAAAGCTTTCTTT. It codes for CASSNTGKAFF.